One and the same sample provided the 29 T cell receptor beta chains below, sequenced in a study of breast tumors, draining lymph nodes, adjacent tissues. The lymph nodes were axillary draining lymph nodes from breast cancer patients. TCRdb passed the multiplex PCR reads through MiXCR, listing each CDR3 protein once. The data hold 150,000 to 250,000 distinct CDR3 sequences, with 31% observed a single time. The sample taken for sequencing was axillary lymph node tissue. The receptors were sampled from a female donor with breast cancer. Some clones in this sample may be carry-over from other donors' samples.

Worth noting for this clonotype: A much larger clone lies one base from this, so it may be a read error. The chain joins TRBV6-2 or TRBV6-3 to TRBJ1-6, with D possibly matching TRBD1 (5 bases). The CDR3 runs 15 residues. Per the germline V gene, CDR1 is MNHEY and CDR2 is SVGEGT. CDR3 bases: TGTGCCAGCAGTGAGGACGGGACGGGGAATTCACCCCCCCACTTT. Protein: CASSEDGTGNSPPHF.

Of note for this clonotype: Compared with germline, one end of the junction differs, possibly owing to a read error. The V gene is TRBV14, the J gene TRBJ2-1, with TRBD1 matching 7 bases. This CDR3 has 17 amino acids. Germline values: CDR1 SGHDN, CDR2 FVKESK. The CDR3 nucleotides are TGTGCCAGCAGCCAAGACCAAACTAGGGACAGCTCCAATGGGCAGTTCTTC. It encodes CASSQDQTRDSSNGQFF.

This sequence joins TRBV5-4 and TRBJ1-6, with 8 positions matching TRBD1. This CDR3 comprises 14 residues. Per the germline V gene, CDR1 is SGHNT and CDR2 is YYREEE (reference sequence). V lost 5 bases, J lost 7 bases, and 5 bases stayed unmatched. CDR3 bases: TGTGCCAGCAGACTGGGACAGGCAAATTCACCCCTCCACTTT. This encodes CASRLGQANSPLHF.

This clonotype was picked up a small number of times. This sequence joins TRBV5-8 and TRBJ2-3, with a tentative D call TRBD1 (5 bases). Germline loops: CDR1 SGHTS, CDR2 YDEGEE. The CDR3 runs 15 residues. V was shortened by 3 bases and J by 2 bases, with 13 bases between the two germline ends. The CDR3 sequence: CASSSTGASTDTQYF. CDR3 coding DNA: TGTGCCAGCAGCTCTACAGGAGCCTCCACAGATACGCAGTATTTT.

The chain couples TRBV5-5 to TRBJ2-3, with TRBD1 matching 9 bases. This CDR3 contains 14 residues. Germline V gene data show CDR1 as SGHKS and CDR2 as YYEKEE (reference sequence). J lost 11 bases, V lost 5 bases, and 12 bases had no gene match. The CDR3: CASSPGTGINEQYF. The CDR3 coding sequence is TGTGCCAGCAGTCCTGGGACAGGGATAAATGAGCAGTATTTT.

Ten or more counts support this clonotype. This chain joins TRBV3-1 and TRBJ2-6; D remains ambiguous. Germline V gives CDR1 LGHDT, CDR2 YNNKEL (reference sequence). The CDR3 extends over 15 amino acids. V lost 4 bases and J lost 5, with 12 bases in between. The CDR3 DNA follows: TGTGCCAGCAGCCCAGTACTGGCTCGGGCCAACGTCCTGACTTTC. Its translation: CASSPVLARANVLTF.

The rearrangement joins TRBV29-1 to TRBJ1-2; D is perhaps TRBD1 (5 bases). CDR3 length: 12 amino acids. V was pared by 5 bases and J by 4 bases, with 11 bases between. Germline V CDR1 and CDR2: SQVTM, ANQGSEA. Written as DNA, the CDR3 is TGCAGCGTTAGGAACGGGGGCTATGGCTACACCTTC. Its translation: CSVRNGGYGYTF.

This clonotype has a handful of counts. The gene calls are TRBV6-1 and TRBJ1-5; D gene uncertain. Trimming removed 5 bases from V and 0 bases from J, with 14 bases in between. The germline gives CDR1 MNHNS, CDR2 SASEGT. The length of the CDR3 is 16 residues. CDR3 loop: CASSPYHGNSNQPQHF. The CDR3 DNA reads TGTGCCAGCAGTCCCTATCACGGAAATAGCAATCAGCCCCAGCATTTT.

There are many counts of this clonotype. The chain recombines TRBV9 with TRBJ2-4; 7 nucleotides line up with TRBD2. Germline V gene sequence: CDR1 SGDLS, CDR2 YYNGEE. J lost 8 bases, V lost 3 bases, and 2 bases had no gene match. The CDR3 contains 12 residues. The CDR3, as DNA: TGTGCCAGCAGCGGGGGAGGGGACATTCAGTACTTC. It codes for CASSGGGDIQYF.

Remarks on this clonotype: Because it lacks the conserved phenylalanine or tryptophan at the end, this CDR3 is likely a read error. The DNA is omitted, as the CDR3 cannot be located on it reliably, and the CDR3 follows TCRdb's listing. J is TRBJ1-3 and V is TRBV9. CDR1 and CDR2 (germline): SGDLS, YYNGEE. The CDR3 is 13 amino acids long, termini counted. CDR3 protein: CASSVYGAGGANT.

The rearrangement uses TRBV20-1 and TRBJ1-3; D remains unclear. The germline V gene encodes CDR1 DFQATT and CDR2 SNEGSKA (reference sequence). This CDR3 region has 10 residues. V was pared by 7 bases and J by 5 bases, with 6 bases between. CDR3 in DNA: TGCAGTGTTCCGCGAAACACCATATATTTT. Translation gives CSVPRNTIYF.

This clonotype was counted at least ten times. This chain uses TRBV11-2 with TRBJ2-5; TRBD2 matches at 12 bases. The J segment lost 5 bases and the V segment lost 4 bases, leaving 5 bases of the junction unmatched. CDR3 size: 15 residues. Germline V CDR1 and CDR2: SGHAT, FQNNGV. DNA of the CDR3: TGTGCCAGCAGCTCGGGACTAGCGGGCTGGGAGACCCAGTACTTC. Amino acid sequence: CASSSGLAGWETQYF.

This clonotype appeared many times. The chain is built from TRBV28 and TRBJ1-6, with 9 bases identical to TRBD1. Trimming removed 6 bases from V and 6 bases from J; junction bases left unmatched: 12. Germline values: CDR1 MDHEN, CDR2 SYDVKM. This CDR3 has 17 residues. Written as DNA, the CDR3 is TGTGCCAGCAGCCCGATACAGGGGGCCTACAGTAATTCACCCCTCCACTTT. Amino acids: CASSPIQGAYSNSPLHF.

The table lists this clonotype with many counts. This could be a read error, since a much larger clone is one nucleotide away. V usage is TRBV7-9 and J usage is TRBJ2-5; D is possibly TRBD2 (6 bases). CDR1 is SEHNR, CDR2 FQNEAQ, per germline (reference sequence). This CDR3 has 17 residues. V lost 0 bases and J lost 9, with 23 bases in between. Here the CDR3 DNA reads TGTGCCAGCAGCTTAGCTAGCGGTAATCCCCTCTGGGAGCCCCAGTACTTC. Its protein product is CASSLASGNPLWEPQYF.

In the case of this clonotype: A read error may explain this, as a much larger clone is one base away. CDR3 nucleotides: TGTGCCAGCAGTCCCACACAGGGGTGGGAGCAGTACTTC. Translating it yields CASSPTQGWEQYF. The chain recombines TRBV6-5 with TRBJ2-7, with 7 nucleotides matching TRBD1. CDR1 and CDR2 (germline): MNHEY, SVGAGI. After removal of 5 bases from V and 7 bases from J, the junction contained 8 bases not matched to a gene. The CDR3 consists of 13 residues.

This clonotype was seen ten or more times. The CDR3 DNA reads as TGTGCCAGCAGCCAAACCGGGGCCAACGTCCTGACTTTC. Translated, it gives CASSQTGANVLTF. This sequence joins TRBV3-1 and TRBJ2-6; D uncertain. CDR3 length: 13 residues. Germline lookup yields CDR1 LGHDT and CDR2 YNNKEL (reference sequence). The V gene lost 2 bases and the J gene lost 4 bases, with 3 bases spanning the gap.

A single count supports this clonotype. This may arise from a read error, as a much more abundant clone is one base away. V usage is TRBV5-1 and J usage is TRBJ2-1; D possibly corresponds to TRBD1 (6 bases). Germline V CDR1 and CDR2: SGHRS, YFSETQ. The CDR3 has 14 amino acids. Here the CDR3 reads CASSLALQGNEQLF. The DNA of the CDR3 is TGCGCCAGCAGCTTGGCTTTACAGGGAAATGAGCAGCTCTTC. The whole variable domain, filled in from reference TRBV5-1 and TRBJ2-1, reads KAGVTQTPRYLIKTRGQQVTLSCSPISGHRSVSWYQQTPGQGLQFLFEYFSETQRNKGNFPGRFSGRQFSNSRSEMNVSTLELGDSALYLCASSLALQGNEQLFGPGTRLTVL.

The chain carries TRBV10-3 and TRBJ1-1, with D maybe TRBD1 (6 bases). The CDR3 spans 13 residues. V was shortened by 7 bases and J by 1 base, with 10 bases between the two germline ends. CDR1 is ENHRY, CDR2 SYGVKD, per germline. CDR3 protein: CAINGQPNTEAFF. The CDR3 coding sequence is TGTGCCATCAACGGACAGCCGAACACTGAAGCTTTCTTT.

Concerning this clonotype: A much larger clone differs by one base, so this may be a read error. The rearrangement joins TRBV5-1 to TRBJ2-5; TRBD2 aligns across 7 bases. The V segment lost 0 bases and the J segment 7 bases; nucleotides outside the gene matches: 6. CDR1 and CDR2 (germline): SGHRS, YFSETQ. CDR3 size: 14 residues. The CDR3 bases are TGCGCCAGCAGCTTGGCCGGACCGGGGGGGACCCAGTACTTC. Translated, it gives CASSLAGPGGTQYF.

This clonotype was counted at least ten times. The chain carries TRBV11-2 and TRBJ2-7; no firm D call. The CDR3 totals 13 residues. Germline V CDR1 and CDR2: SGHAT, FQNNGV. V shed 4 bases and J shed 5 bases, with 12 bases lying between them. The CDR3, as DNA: TGTGCCAGCAGCTATAACGGGCTTGACGAGCAGTACTTC. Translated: CASSYNGLDEQYF.

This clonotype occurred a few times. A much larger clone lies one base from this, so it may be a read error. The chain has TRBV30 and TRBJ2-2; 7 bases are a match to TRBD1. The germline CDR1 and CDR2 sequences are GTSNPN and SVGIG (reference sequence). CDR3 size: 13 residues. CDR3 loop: CAWRTGNTGELSF. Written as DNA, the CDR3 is TGTGCCTGGAGGACAGGGAACACCGGGGAGCTGTCTTTT.

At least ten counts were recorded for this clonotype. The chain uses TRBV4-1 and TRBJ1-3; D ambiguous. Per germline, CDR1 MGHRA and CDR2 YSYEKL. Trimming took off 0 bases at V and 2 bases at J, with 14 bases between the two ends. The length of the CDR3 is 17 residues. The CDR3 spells CASSQDHGFVPGNTIYF. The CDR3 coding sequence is TGCGCCAGCAGCCAAGATCACGGGTTTGTCCCTGGAAACACCATATATTTT.

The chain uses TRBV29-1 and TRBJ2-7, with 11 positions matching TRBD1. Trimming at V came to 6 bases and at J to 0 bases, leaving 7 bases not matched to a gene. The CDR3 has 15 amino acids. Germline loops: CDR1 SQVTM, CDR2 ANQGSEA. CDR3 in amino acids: CSVATGTGGSYEQYF. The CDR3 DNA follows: TGCAGCGTCGCAACGGGGACAGGGGGCTCCTACGAGCAGTACTTC.

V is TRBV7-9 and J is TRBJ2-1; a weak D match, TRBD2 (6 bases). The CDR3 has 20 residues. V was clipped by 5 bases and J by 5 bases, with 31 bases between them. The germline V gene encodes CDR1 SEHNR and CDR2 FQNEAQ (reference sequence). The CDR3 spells CASSQEGGRRGRFGHNEQFF. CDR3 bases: TGTGCCAGCAGCCAAGAGGGCGGGCGGAGGGGCCGATTCGGCCACAATGAGCAGTTCTTC.

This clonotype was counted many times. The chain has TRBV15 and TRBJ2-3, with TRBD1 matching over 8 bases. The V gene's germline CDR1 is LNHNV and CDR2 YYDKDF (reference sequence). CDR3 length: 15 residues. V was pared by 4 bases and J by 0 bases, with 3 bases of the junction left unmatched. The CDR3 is CATSTDRGSTDTQYF. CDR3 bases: TGTGCCACCAGCACCGACAGGGGAAGCACAGATACGCAGTATTTT.

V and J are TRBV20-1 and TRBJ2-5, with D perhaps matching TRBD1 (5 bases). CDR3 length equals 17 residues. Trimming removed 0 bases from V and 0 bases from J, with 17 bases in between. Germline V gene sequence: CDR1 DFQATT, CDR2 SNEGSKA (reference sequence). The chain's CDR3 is CSARDPSEDTDQETQYF. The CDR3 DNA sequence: TGCAGTGCTAGAGATCCCTCCGAGGACACGGACCAAGAGACCCAGTACTTC.

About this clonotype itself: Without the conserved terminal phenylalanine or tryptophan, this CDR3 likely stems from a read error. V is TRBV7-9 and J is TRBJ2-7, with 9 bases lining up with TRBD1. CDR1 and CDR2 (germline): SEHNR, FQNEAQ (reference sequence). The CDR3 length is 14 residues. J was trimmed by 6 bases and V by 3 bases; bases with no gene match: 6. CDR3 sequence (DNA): TGTGCCAGCAGCTTGGAGCGGACAGGGGCCGAGCAGTACCTC. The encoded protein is CASSLERTGAEQYL.

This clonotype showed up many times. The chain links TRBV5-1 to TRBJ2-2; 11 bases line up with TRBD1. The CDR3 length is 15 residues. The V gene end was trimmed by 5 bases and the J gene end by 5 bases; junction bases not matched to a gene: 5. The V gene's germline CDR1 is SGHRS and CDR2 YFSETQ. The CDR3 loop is CASRPGTGGTGELFF. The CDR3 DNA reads TGCGCCAGCAGACCTGGGACAGGGGGGACCGGGGAGCTGTTTTTT.

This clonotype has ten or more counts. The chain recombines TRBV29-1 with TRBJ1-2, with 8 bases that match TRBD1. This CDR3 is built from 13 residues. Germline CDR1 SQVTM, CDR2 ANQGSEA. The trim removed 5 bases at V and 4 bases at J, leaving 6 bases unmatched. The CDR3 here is CSVSDRGAYGYTF. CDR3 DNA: TGCAGCGTTAGTGACAGGGGCGCCTATGGCTACACCTTC.